What follows are 12 T cell receptor beta chains derived from one specimen sequenced in a study of molecular identifiers for immune sequencing clone quantification. TCRdb re-derived calls from the PCR reads in MiXCR, one entry per CDR3 protein. Here the sample spans about 630,000 distinct CDR3 sequences, 25% being singletons. Sequencing was done on a sample of naive CD8+ T cells from blood, with Jurkat cell RNA spiked in. As for subset: FACS-sorted CD8+CD4-CCR7+CD45RA+ naive T cells. These receptors all stem from a human donor in good health. Some libraries in this study had Jurkat cell RNA spiked in.

The chain's CDR3 is CASSQDGTGNTEAFF. Written as DNA, the CDR3 is TGCGCCAGCAGCCAAGACGGGACAGGGAACACTGAAGCTTTCTTT. The chain couples TRBV4-1 to TRBJ1-1; 8 bases agree with TRBD1. Germline assignment: CDR1 MGHRA and CDR2 YSYEKL. CDR3 length: 15 amino acids. Trimming cost V 0 bases and J 1 base; bases outside gene matches: 1.

This clonotype has just a few counts. The chain recombines TRBV9 with TRBJ2-5; TRBD1 might be the D (6 bases). V was trimmed by 6 bases and J by 1 base, leaving 13 bases between them. Germline V gene lookup returns CDR1 SGDLS and CDR2 YYNGEE. The CDR3 spans 14 residues. Written as DNA, the CDR3 is TGTGCCAGCAACAAACAGGGACCCCAAGAGACCCAGTACTTC. Translation: CASNKQGPQETQYF. Drawing the rest from reference TRBV9 and TRBJ2-5, the complete variable domain is DSGVTQTPKHLITATGQRVTLRCSPRSGDLSVYWYQQSLDQGLQFLIQYYNGEERAKGNILERFSAQQFPDLHSELNLSSLELGDSALYFCASNKQGPQETQYFGPGTRLLVL.

Many counts were recorded for this clonotype. This chain uses TRBV20-1 with TRBJ2-7, with D maybe TRBD2 (5 bases). The germline V gene encodes CDR1 DFQATT and CDR2 SNEGSKA (reference sequence). V lost 3 bases and J 11 bases, leaving 8 bases between the germline ends. CDR3 length: 9 amino acids. CDR3 nucleotides: TGCAGTGCTAGCCCCGGGAAGTACTTC. It translates to CSASPGKYF.

In this sample, this clonotype turned up many times. This chain links TRBV19 with TRBJ1-1; D is unresolved. V was pared by 3 bases and J by 6 bases, with 17 bases between. CDR1 LNHDA and CDR2 SQIVND come from the germline V gene (reference sequence). The CDR3 sequence is 15 residues long. This chain's CDR3 is CASSMGTRGVPEAFF. In nucleotides, the CDR3 is TGTGCCAGTAGTATGGGAACCCGTGGTGTCCCTGAAGCTTTCTTT.

The chain employs TRBV4-1 and TRBJ1-1; 10 bases line up with TRBD1. Germline loops: CDR1 MGHRA, CDR2 YSYEKL. The CDR3 is 16 residues long. Trimming at V came to 8 bases and at J to 0 bases, leaving 9 bases not matched to a gene. Here the CDR3 reads CASGLGTGAMNTEAFF. DNA for the CDR3: TGCGCCAGCGGCCTTGGGACAGGGGCCATGAACACTGAAGCTTTCTTT.

The rearrangement links TRBV6-5 to TRBJ2-7; D ambiguous. From germline, CDR1 is MNHEY and CDR2 SVGAGI. Trimming shortened V by 5 bases and J by 6 bases, and 14 bases separated the two germline ends. This CDR3 has 13 amino acids. The CDR3 nucleotides read TGTGCCAGCAGTCCAACCCTGCCTGGCGAGCAGTACTTC. It yields the protein CASSPTLPGEQYF.

Here the CDR3 DNA reads TGTGCCAGCAGCTTAGAAGGCGGGAGGGGGTACGAGCAGTACTTC. It translates to CASSLEGGRGYEQYF. The chain has TRBV11-2 and TRBJ2-7; 9 bases are shared with TRBD2. The V segment lost 0 bases and the J segment 4 bases; nucleotides outside the gene matches: 4. The germline V gene has CDR1 SGHAT and CDR2 FQNNGV. The CDR3 extends over 15 amino acids.

CDR3 nucleotides: TGTGCCAGCAGCTTGGGGACCCGGGAGTCTGTTTCTTGGGAGCAGTACTTC. Encoded protein: CASSLGTRESVSWEQYF. This rearrangement joins TRBV11-2 to TRBJ2-7, with D possibly TRBD2 on 6 matching bases. The CDR3 is 17 residues long. Trimming removed 3 bases at V and 7 bases at J, with 25 bases between. Germline CDR1 and CDR2: SGHAT and FQNNGV.

This clonotype appeared a few times. The chain links TRBV19 to TRBJ2-7, with 8 bases aligning to TRBD1. Trimming took 1 base from V and 2 from J; bases not matched to a gene: 10. Germline values: CDR1 LNHDA, CDR2 SQIVND (reference sequence). CDR3 length equals 17 residues. The CDR3 DNA is TGTGCCAGTAGTATAGCTACCGGGACAGGACTAACCTACGAGCAGTACTTC. The encoded protein is CASSIATGTGLTYEQYF.

This clonotype appeared many times. The chain uses TRBV6-5 and TRBJ2-3, with 7 bases lining up with TRBD2. CDR3 length equals 15 residues. With V trimmed by 6 bases and J by 3 bases, 9 bases remained unmatched. The germline V gene encodes CDR1 MNHEY and CDR2 SVGAGI. CDR3 nucleotides: TGTGCCAGCAGAGAAGTTCAACTAGCGACAGATACGCAGTATTTT. It is translated as CASREVQLATDTQYF.

The table lists this clonotype with many counts. The chain carries TRBV6-2 or TRBV6-3 and TRBJ2-3, with D unresolved. Trimming took off 5 bases at V and 6 bases at J, with 27 bases between the two ends. From germline, CDR1 is MNHEY and CDR2 SVGEGT. The CDR3 covers 18 residues. CDR3 bases: TGTGCCAGCAGTGACGTCCAACCGGGCTCCCGAGGTTTGGATACGCAGTATTTT. This sequence encodes CASSDVQPGSRGLDTQYF.

The chain joins TRBV7-4 to TRBJ2-3, with 8 bases matching TRBD2. V dropped 0 bases and J dropped 2; count of bases not matched to a gene: 10. CDR1 and CDR2 from the germline V gene are SGHVT and SQSDAQ. The CDR3 is made up of 18 amino acids. CDR3 DNA sequence: TGTGCCAGCAGCTTAGCGCCCGGGGGGGCGGGACCCACAGATACGCAGTATTTT. As protein: CASSLAPGGAGPTDTQYF. Filled out from reference TRBV7-4 and TRBJ2-3, the complete variable domain reads GAGVSQSPRYKVAKRGRDVALRCDSISGHVTLYWYRQTLGQGSEVLTYSQSDAQRDKSGRPSGRFSAERPERSVSTLKIQRTEQGDSAVYLCASSLAPGGAGPTDTQYFGPGTRLTVL.